This T cell receptor (beta chain) was sequenced in a study of blood T cells in healthy people across ages (dated by TCRdb to 2013 to 2016). Background for the entire study: Template switching captured roughly one uniquely barcoded TCR beta cDNA molecule per two T cells in model experiments. To track age-related changes in TCR beta repertoire diversity, the study relied on deep sequencing normalized with unique cDNA molecular identifiers. The donors were split into four age groups: young (average 16 years), middle-aged (over 35), aged (roughly 68) and long-lived (about 82). To avoid experimental bias, donors of different ages were distributed randomly across sequencing lanes. The study analyzed two additional independent replicas of 1 million unique cDNA reads from the same blood draw for two donors, one aged 18 to 30 and one aged 80 or older.

Findings and caveats that apply to the study as a whole: A strong correlation was found between observed TCR beta diversity and the percentage of naive T cells measured by flow cytometry. Total diversity estimates from one million sequenced T cells were considered lower bounds and underestimates. Observed TCR beta diversity per million T cells fell roughly linearly with age, and a significant reduction was already apparent by age roughly 41. Because donor CMV infection status was unknown, age-related changes in expanded clonotypes were potentially confounded. Compared with the aged group, the long-lived group had more naive CD4+ T cells, fewer expanded clones and increased TCR diversity, suggesting age selection. Bulk unsorted PBMC profiling prevented conclusive comparison of naive and antigen-experienced compartments.

The donors were around 39 Caucasian individuals from Russia, aged 6 to 90 years, who were systemically healthy. Roughly 9.5 milliliters of peripheral blood were drawn from each donor into EDTA-treated Vacutainer tubes. Ficoll-Paque density-gradient centrifugation was used to isolate PBMCs, with at least 7 million per sample. Trizol reagent was used to extract total RNA from the PBMCs, yielding at least 6 micrograms per sample. Naive CD45RAhigh/CD27high T cell percentages were measured by flow cytometry on a PBMC aliquot from every donor. Compared with germline, V lacks 2 bases and J lacks 10 bases; bases without a gene match: 5. CDR3 length: 13 amino acids, cysteine to phenylalanine. Just the 39-base CDR3 DNA is kept, in frame starting at base 1. The library was obtained by 5' RACE. The instrument was an Illumina HiSeq 2500. A second roughly 7 to 11 cycle PCR used a sample-barcoded 5' primer and a J-beta primer mix. A unique molecular identifier was introduced onto each TCR beta cDNA molecule by a template-switch 5' adaptor carrying 12 random nucleotides. Each sample yielded at least 2.5 million CDR3-containing paired-end reads. First-strand cDNA synthesis was performed from all RNA using the Mint cDNA synthesis kit, with priming by a TRBC-specific oligonucleotide. Following uracil-DNA glycosylase treatment, a first 18-cycle PCR with universal primers M1SS and BC2_uni_R was performed on all cDNA. Per the source publication's procedure: For normalization, 1 million high-quality reads, each with a distinct molecular identifier, were randomly selected from each sample. Instead of being binned into consensus sequences, reads that shared molecular identifiers were thrown out. MiTCR, set to a Q25 quality threshold and the strictest error-elimination algorithm, was used for CDR3 identification, clonotype clustering and error correction. Lower-bound total TCR beta diversity was estimated with a nonparametric unseen species model using Euler transformation. TCRdb reprocessing: public reads trimmed at Q25 with fastp, clones called with MiXCR, in-frame beta chains kept. Every entry covers one CDR3 protein and lists the most common genes and DNA from its rows. The V and J calls shown here were made by TCRdb, not taken from the authors' results. For this sample there are fewer than 900,000 distinct CDR3 sequences; about 37% appear just once. Clones ranked in the top ten supply 13% of the sample.

To note about this clonotype: The target of this receptor is not known. It has no much larger one-base neighbor in the sample; base qualities were not kept.

The sequencing sample was made of blood. This chain joins TRBV12-3 or TRBV12-4 to TRBJ2-1, with TRBD1 identical over 7 junction bases. This TCR was sampled from a man in his late teens or twenties in good health. The DNA is TGTGCCAGCAGTTTAAGGGGGCGCCGGGAGCAGTTCTTC. It is translated as CASSLRGRREQFF.